One sample yielded the 28 T cell receptor beta chains listed below, sequenced in a study of a mutant IDH1 vaccine in newly diagnosed glioma. As for time point: baseline, week 1 (first vaccination visit). Treatment: pre-vaccination baseline after standard-of-care therapy. Repertoires were generated with immunoSEQ multiplex PCR, while TCRdb's copy carries only in-frame clones and drops some. The sample carries 65,000 to 70,000 clones, 83% recorded once. The sample in question was peripheral blood mononuclear cells (PBMCs), obtained from a glioma patient treated with radiotherapy, temozolomide or both. The receptor set was obtained from a woman between 18 and 29 years old with glioma. Some clones in this sample may be carry-over from other donors' samples.

The chain joins TRBV11-2 to TRBJ2-7, with TRBD1 matching over 9 bases. The V gene end was trimmed by 3 bases and the J gene end by 3 bases; junction bases not matched to a gene: 3. CDR3 length equals 14 residues. Germline V gives CDR1 SGHAT, CDR2 FQNNGV. Written as DNA, the CDR3 is TGTGCCAGCAGCTTCCGGGACAGGGTCTACGAGCAGTACTTC. Translation gives CASSFRDRVYEQYF.

The table lists this clone with a count of one. The rearrangement joins TRBV29-1 to TRBJ2-7, with 12 bases lining up with TRBD1. CDR1 and CDR2 (germline): SQVTM, ANQGSEA. Trimming at V came to 7 bases and at J to 5 bases, leaving 9 bases not matched to a gene. The CDR3 has 14 residues. CDR3 loop: CSASGQGASHEQYF. The CDR3 DNA sequence: TGCAGCGCCTCGGGACAGGGGGCGAGTCACGAGCAGTACTTC.

The CDR3, as DNA: TGCGCCAGCAGCTTGGTTGGACTAGCGGGAGTGCGAGATACGCAGTATTTT. This sequence encodes CASSLVGLAGVRDTQYF. This chain connects TRBV5-1 to TRBJ2-3; 13 positions agree with TRBD2. Germline CDR1 is SGHRS and CDR2 is YFSETQ. The CDR3 loop spans 17 amino acids. With V trimmed by 0 bases and J by 5 bases, 6 bases remained unmatched.

This chain joins TRBV27 and TRBJ1-2; the D is unclear. There are 14 residues in the CDR3. CDR1 is MNHEY, CDR2 SMNVEV, per germline (reference sequence). Between the trimmed V and J ends, which lost 5 bases and 0 bases, there was a span of 10 bases. Here the CDR3 reads CASSDPLANYGYTF. CDR3 DNA sequence: TGTGCCAGCAGTGATCCGTTAGCTAACTATGGCTACACCTTC.

V gene TRBV9 combines with J gene TRBJ1-2; weak D call: TRBD1 (6 bases). The CDR3 runs to 16 residues. V gave up 1 base and J gave up 0 bases, with 13 bases separating them. The germline V gene encodes CDR1 SGDLS and CDR2 YYNGEE. The CDR3 loop is CASSVSPGASNYGYTF. The CDR3 coding sequence is TGTGCCAGCAGCGTAAGCCCGGGGGCATCTAACTATGGCTACACCTTC. Full variable domain (outside the CDR3, taken from reference TRBV9 and TRBJ1-2): DSGVTQTPKHLITATGQRVTLRCSPRSGDLSVYWYQQSLDQGLQFLIQYYNGEERAKGNILERFSAQQFPDLHSELNLSSLELGDSALYFCASSVSPGASNYGYTFGSGTRLTVV.

The chain employs TRBV6-4 and TRBJ1-1, with unresolved D. The germline V gene encodes CDR1 MRHNA and CDR2 SNTAGT. This CDR3 contains 13 residues. Trimming removed 4 bases from V and 8 bases from J, with 14 bases in between. The CDR3 nucleotides read TGTGCCAGCAGTGGAGGCCCCCGCAGGGAAGCTTTCTTT. It is translated as CASSGGPRREAFF.

The chain carries TRBV6-5 and TRBJ1-5; D is unresolved. The CDR3 has 15 amino acids. The V end was cut by 8 bases, the J end by 0 bases, with 14 bases between. From germline, CDR1 is MNHEY and CDR2 SVGAGI. CDR3 loop: CASAVVIGSNQPQHF. The CDR3 coding sequence is TGTGCCAGCGCTGTCGTGATAGGTAGCAATCAGCCCCAGCATTTT.

The chain links TRBV2 to TRBJ2-7, with a tentative D call TRBD1 (5 bases). The V and J ends lost 6 bases and 0 bases respectively, with 18 bases between them. This CDR3 comprises 16 residues. The germline CDR1 and CDR2 sequences are SNHLY and FYNNEI. The CDR3 protein is CASRKQASTSSYEQYF. CDR3 bases: TGTGCCAGCAGGAAACAGGCCAGCACGAGCTCCTACGAGCAGTACTTC.

The chain is built from TRBV18 and TRBJ2-7, with D possibly being TRBD2 (7 bases). Germline V lookup: CDR1 KGHSH, CDR2 LQKENI. The CDR3 is 17 amino acids. V was pared by 1 base and J by 0 bases, with 16 bases between. The DNA of the CDR3 is TGTGCCAGCTCACCACTAGCGGCGGGGGCGAGCTCCTACGAGCAGTACTTC. Translating gives CASSPLAAGASSYEQYF.

The chain couples TRBV6-1 to TRBJ2-4, with a possible D match to TRBD1 (6 bases). CDR1 is MNHNS and CDR2 is SASEGT in the germline V gene. V gave up 1 base and J gave up 0 bases, with 10 bases separating them. The CDR3 sequence is 16 residues long. The CDR3 loop reads CASSEEGVGAKNIQYF. CDR3 nucleotide sequence: TGTGCCAGCAGTGAAGAGGGGGTGGGAGCCAAAAACATTCAGTACTTC.

The chain uses TRBV2 and TRBJ2-7, with 10 positions matching TRBD1. J was trimmed by 3 bases and V by 3 bases; bases with no gene match: 2. The CDR3 has 14 amino acids. Germline V lookup: CDR1 SNHLY, CDR2 FYNNEI. The CDR3 loop is CASSEGQGYYEQYF. The CDR3 coding sequence is TGTGCCAGCAGTGAGGGACAGGGGTACTACGAGCAGTACTTC.

The rearrangement links TRBV29-1 to TRBJ2-4; TRBD1 or TRBD2 may be the D gene (7 bases each). The CDR3 sequence is 15 residues long. Germline V gives CDR1 SQVTM, CDR2 ANQGSEA. Trimming left V 3 bases short and J 10 bases short, with 22 bases between. The DNA for the CDR3 is TGCAGCGTTGAGGGTGTAGGGGGCGGGGGAGGAATTCAGTACTTC. This encodes CSVEGVGGGGGIQYF.

The chain is built from TRBV4-2 and TRBJ1-1; weak D call: TRBD1 (5 bases). The germline V gene has CDR1 LGHNA and CDR2 YNFKEQ. The CDR3 is made up of 16 amino acids. Between the trimmed V and J ends, which lost 0 bases and 7 bases, there was a span of 18 bases. Here the CDR3 DNA reads TGTGCCAGCAGCCAAGAGGCCTCCAGGGCCGGGGGTGAAGCTTTCTTT. The encoded protein is CASSQEASRAGGEAFF.

The chain employs TRBV6-1 and TRBJ1-1, with 8 bases that match TRBD1. The CDR3 is 13 amino acids. Trimming removed 7 bases from V and 11 bases from J; junction bases left unmatched: 12. Germline V gene sequence: CDR1 MNHNS, CDR2 SASEGT. CDR3 sequence: CASTPPTGVFAFF. CDR3 bases: TGTGCCAGCACTCCACCGACAGGGGTCTTTGCTTTCTTT.

The chain links TRBV2 to TRBJ1-2, with D possibly matching TRBD1 (5 bases). Germline CDR1 reads SNHLY; CDR2 reads FYNNEI. The CDR3 covers 12 residues. Between the trimmed V and J ends, which lost 5 bases and 4 bases, there was a span of 8 bases. CDR3 sequence: CASSRDLYGYTF. The CDR3 region has the DNA TGTGCCAGCAGTCGGGACCTCTATGGCTACACCTTC.

This rearrangement joins TRBV5-1 to TRBJ1-1, with 8 bases lining up with TRBD1. CDR1 SGHRS and CDR2 YFSETQ come from the germline V gene. With 4 bases clipped from V and 5 bases from J, the junction kept 13 bases outside the gene matches. The CDR3 contains 16 residues. The DNA for the CDR3 is TGCGCCAGCAGCCACCGGACAGGGTTCGGGGCGACTGAAGCTTTCTTT. It encodes CASSHRTGFGATEAFF.

This chain links TRBV18 with TRBJ1-3, with TRBD1 matching over 9 bases. CDR3 length: 16 residues. The ends lost 5 bases at V and 2 bases at J; junction bases unmatched: 7. Looked up from germline, CDR1 is KGHSH and CDR2 is LQKENI. In DNA form, the CDR3 reads TGTGCCAGCTCAACGGGACAGGGAAGGACTGGAAACACCATATATTTT. Its translation: CASSTGQGRTGNTIYF.

The genes are TRBV19 and TRBJ1-5; D perhaps matches TRBD1 (6 bases). CDR3 length equals 15 residues. The ends were cut back, 1 base at V and 7 bases at J, with 14 bases in the middle. Germline CDR1 is LNHDA and CDR2 is SQIVND (reference sequence). The CDR3 nucleotides are TGTGCCAGTAGTATAGCTGGGGGCCGGGGACAGCCCCAGCATTTT. Translating gives CASSIAGGRGQPQHF.

The chain has TRBV6-5 and TRBJ1-6; a possible D gene is TRBD1 (6 bases). Germline CDR1 and CDR2: MNHEY and SVGAGI. The CDR3 covers 15 residues. Trimming cost V 7 bases and J 2 bases, with 12 bases left between them. The chain's CDR3 is CASTNRDAYNSPLHF. The CDR3, as DNA: TGTGCCAGCACCAACAGGGACGCCTATAATTCACCCCTCCACTTT.

The chain links TRBV10-3 to TRBJ2-5; D tentatively fits TRBD1 or TRBD2 (6 bases each). The V and J ends lost 7 bases and 2 bases respectively, with 11 bases between them. CDR3 length equals 13 residues. Germline assignment: CDR1 ENHRY and CDR2 SYGVKD. CDR3 amino acids: CAIKGGGQETQYF. The CDR3 region has the DNA TGTGCCATCAAAGGAGGGGGGCAAGAGACCCAGTACTTC.

The chain combines TRBV5-1 with TRBJ1-1; D unresolved. The CDR3 spans 15 residues. V was pared by 0 bases and J by 0 bases, with 9 bases between. Germline V gene sequence: CDR1 SGHRS, CDR2 YFSETQ. The CDR3 DNA is TGCGCCAGCAGCTTGGCCGGGAATCTGAACACTGAAGCTTTCTTT. It encodes CASSLAGNLNTEAFF.

This clone was detected only once. The genes are TRBV5-6 and TRBJ2-1; 9 positions match TRBD2. The germline V gene has CDR1 SGHDT and CDR2 YYEEEE. The CDR3 is 14 amino acids. V shed 5 bases, J shed 6 bases, and the junction held 6 bases outside the gene matches. The CDR3 DNA reads as TGTGCCAGCAGACCAGCGGGAGGCACCAATGAGCAGTTCTTC. This codes for CASRPAGGTNEQFF. Filled out from reference TRBV5-6 and TRBJ2-1, the complete variable domain reads DAGVTQSPTHLIKTRGQQVTLRCSPKSGHDTVSWYQQALGQGPQFIFQYYEEEERQRGNFPDRFSGHQFPNYSSELNVNALLLGDSALYLCASRPAGGTNEQFFGPGTRLTVL.

This sequence joins TRBV5-6 and TRBJ1-2, with D unclear. CDR1 is SGHDT and CDR2 is YYEEEE in the germline V gene. The CDR3 length is 15 residues. Between the trimmed V and J ends, which lost 0 bases and 4 bases, there was a span of 13 bases. The CDR3 bases are TGTGCCAGCAGCTTGGTACGCACCGCGCGCTATGGCTACACCTTC. It translates to CASSLVRTARYGYTF.

This chain links TRBV18 with TRBJ1-1; the D is unclear. The CDR3 consists of 13 residues. V was shortened by 2 bases and J by 2 bases, with 6 bases between the two germline ends. Germline CDR1 and CDR2: KGHSH and LQKENI. The CDR3 is CASSPEQNTEAFF. The CDR3 nucleotides are TGTGCCAGCTCACCAGAGCAAAACACTGAAGCTTTCTTT.

This CDR3 is CASSEEAGRAYGYTF. The CDR3 DNA reads as TGTGCCAGCAGTGAAGAGGCGGGTAGGGCCTATGGCTACACCTTC. The chain employs TRBV2 and TRBJ1-2, with unresolved D. CDR3 size: 15 residues. Germline CDR1 SNHLY, CDR2 FYNNEI. V gave up 1 base and J gave up 4 bases, with 13 bases separating them.

As regards this clone: Germline is not matched at one junction end, which may reflect a read error. The chain joins TRBV30 to TRBJ1-4, with D maybe TRBD1 (6 bases). The germline V gene has CDR1 GTSNPN and CDR2 SVGIG (reference sequence). The CDR3 runs 13 residues. The CDR3 DNA is TGCGCCGGGGGGGGCGTGGGGGGTGAAAAACTGTTTTTT. This sequence encodes CAGGGVGGEKLFF.

The chain recombines TRBV5-1 with TRBJ2-5; no clear D. The CDR3 loop spans 16 amino acids. V lost 0 bases, J lost 5 bases, and 17 bases lay in between. Germline CDR1 is SGHRS and CDR2 is YFSETQ. Written as DNA, the CDR3 is TGCGCCAGCAGCTTGGGGGCCAATGGTTGGGGTGAGACCCAGTACTTC. The encoded protein is CASSLGANGWGETQYF.

This chain uses TRBV4-1 with TRBJ2-2; 7 positions match TRBD2. Germline CDR1 MGHRA, CDR2 YSYEKL. This CDR3 has 16 amino acids. Losses at the gene ends were 1 base for V and 4 bases for J; bases not matched to a gene: 6. The chain's CDR3 is CASSQAGGGTTGELFF. The CDR3 DNA reads TGCGCCAGCAGCCAAGCTGGGGGGGGAACCACCGGGGAGCTGTTTTTT.